The source of this T cell receptor (beta chain) is a study of human CD8 memory T cell subsets. Findings of the study overall: Greater diversity was suggested by Chao1 estimates for stem-like memory T cells than for precursor exhausted T cells.

The CDR3 contains 13 residues. Germline loops: CDR1 SGHKS, CDR2 YYEKEE (reference sequence). Turning to this clonotype: The antigen remains unidentified.

By UMI-labeled 5' RACE, the TCR beta libraries were made. TCRdb reprocessed the 5' RACE reads, keeping one entry per CDR3 protein, no DNA. Its clone listing holds roughly 18,000 distinct CDR3 sequences. This clonotype was obtained from a human donor in good health. The sequencing sample was made of CD8+ T cells from PBMCs. The V gene is TRBV5-5, the J gene TRBJ2-7; TCRdb picks TRBD1, but there is no DNA to check that call. The CDR3 reads CASSPTGSYEQYF.